Each of the 29 T cell receptor beta chains below was sequenced from the same sample in a study of blood T cell repertoires in COVID-19. Clones were read by immunoSEQ multiplex PCR, and TCRdb kept only the in-frame ones, dropping some. The table records roughly 36,000 clones, over 80% of them present only once. The sequencing input was peripheral blood. Receptor source: a man aged 50-60 years with active or convalescent COVID-19.

The chain combines TRBV18 with TRBJ1-2; TRBD1 might be the D (6 bases). Germline-derived CDR1 and CDR2 are KGHSH and LQKENI. Trimming took 3 bases from V and 4 from J, leaving 15 bases between them. The CDR3 spans 15 residues. CDR3: CASSPGQGRFYGYTF. The CDR3 nucleotides read TGTGCCAGCTCACCGGGGCAGGGGCGATTCTATGGCTACACCTTC.

The chain's CDR3 is CASSIAGIGNNEQFF. The CDR3 bases are TGTGCCAGCAGTATAGCGGGGATAGGAAACAATGAGCAGTTCTTC. The chain recombines TRBV25-1 with TRBJ2-1; 8 bases map to TRBD2. V was clipped by 5 bases and J by 5 bases; unmatched bases: 8. CDR3 length: 15 residues. Germline V gives CDR1 MGHDK, CDR2 SYGVNS.

This clone was seen just once. The rearrangement joins TRBV7-9 to TRBJ2-2; TRBD2 aligns across 14 bases. Unmatched junction bases numbered 5, after V lost 5 bases and J lost 3 bases. This CDR3 contains 17 residues. Looked up from germline, CDR1 is SEHNR and CDR2 is FQNEAQ (reference sequence). In nucleotides, the CDR3 is TGTGCCAGCAGCCTGGGACTAGCGGGAGAAGACACCGGGGAGCTGTTTTTT. Its translation is CASSLGLAGEDTGELFF.

The chain couples TRBV5-5 to TRBJ1-2; 10 bases are a match to TRBD1. V gave up 0 bases and J gave up 1 base; unmatched junction bases: 6. The CDR3 has 17 amino acids. CDR1 SGHKS and CDR2 YYEKEE come from the germline V gene (reference sequence). CDR3 loop: CASSLAWTGGINYGYTF. CDR3 nucleotides: TGTGCCAGCAGCTTGGCCTGGACAGGGGGTATTAACTATGGCTACACCTTC.

A single count supports this clone. The gene calls are TRBV7-6 and TRBJ2-5; TRBD2 matches 10 bases. Germline CDR1 reads SGHVS; CDR2 reads FNYEAQ. The CDR3 sequence is 16 residues long. The junction had 10 bases not matched to a gene; V was cut back by 4 bases and J by 5 bases. CDR3 loop: CASSSQAGGKWETQYF. The CDR3 DNA follows: TGTGCCAGCAGCTCGCAAGCGGGGGGGAAGTGGGAGACCCAGTACTTC.

The chain couples TRBV10-1 to TRBJ1-1; unclear D gene. The CDR3 sequence is 13 residues long. V was shortened by 5 bases and J by 1 base, with 8 bases between the two germline ends. Germline V gene lookup returns CDR1 WNHNN and CDR2 SYGVQD (reference sequence). CDR3 nucleotides: TGCGCCAGCAGTCGAGGCCCGAACACTGAAGCTTTCTTT. It yields the protein CASSRGPNTEAFF.

The CDR3 DNA reads as TGTGCCAGCAGTCCCCCGGGGAGGAATGAGCAGTTCTTC. As protein: CASSPPGRNEQFF. This chain joins TRBV6-5 and TRBJ2-1, with D possibly TRBD2 on 6 matching bases. The germline CDR1 and CDR2 sequences are MNHEY and SVGAGI. The CDR3 is 13 amino acids. Trimming stripped 5 bases from V and 7 bases from J, with 12 bases between.

V usage is TRBV28 and J usage is TRBJ1-5; TRBD1 is a possible D gene (6 bases). CDR3 length: 15 residues. With 6 bases removed from V and 4 bases from J, the gap between germline ends came to 16 bases. Germline lookup yields CDR1 MDHEN and CDR2 SYDVKM. CDR3 sequence reads: CASSVTGSGNQPQHF. The DNA for the CDR3 is TGTGCCAGCAGCGTCACAGGGTCGGGAAATCAGCCCCAGCATTTT.

The genes are TRBV5-1 and TRBJ1-1; D is undetermined. Trimming pared 5 bases from V and 0 bases from J, leaving 8 bases between. The CDR3 has 13 residues. Germline V gives CDR1 SGHRS, CDR2 YFSETQ. CDR3 in DNA: TGCGCCAGCAGACCTACGGTGAACACTGAAGCTTTCTTT. Encoded protein: CASRPTVNTEAFF. The whole variable domain, filled in from reference TRBV5-1 and TRBJ1-1, reads KAGVTQTPRYLIKTRGQQVTLSCSPISGHRSVSWYQQTPGQGLQFLFEYFSETQRNKGNFPGRFSGRQFSNSRSEMNVSTLELGDSALYLCASRPTVNTEAFFGQGTRLTVV.

The chain recombines TRBV27 with TRBJ2-7; 9 bases are a match to TRBD2. Germline CDR1 reads MNHEY; CDR2 reads SMNVEV (reference sequence). The J segment lost 6 bases and the V segment lost 5 bases, leaving 17 bases of the junction unmatched. The CDR3 extends over 17 amino acids. The CDR3 region has the DNA TGTGCCAGCAGTCCTATTCTCCACGCGGGAGGGATTGGCGAGCAGTACTTC. This encodes CASSPILHAGGIGEQYF.

The CDR3 DNA sequence: TGTGCCAGCAGTTACGTCGCGGAGACCCAGTACTTC. Translating gives CASSYVAETQYF. This rearrangement joins TRBV6-6 to TRBJ2-5; D is ambiguous. CDR1 and CDR2 (germline): MNHNY, SVGAGI (reference sequence). This CDR3 spans 12 amino acids. V was shortened by 2 bases and J by 5 bases, with 6 bases between the two germline ends.

This chain joins TRBV5-6 and TRBJ1-6; tentative D call: TRBD1 (6 bases). V was cut by 2 bases and J by 5 bases, with 14 bases left in between. Germline lookup yields CDR1 SGHDT and CDR2 YYEEEE. The CDR3 consists of 16 residues. The CDR3 here is CASSFKGEGHNSPLHF. The CDR3 bases are TGTGCCAGCAGCTTCAAGGGGGAGGGCCATAATTCACCCCTCCACTTT.

The genes are TRBV14 and TRBJ1-6; the D is unclear. The CDR3 consists of 12 residues. CDR1 is SGHDN and CDR2 is FVKESK in the germline V gene. The V gene lost 3 bases and the J gene lost 7 bases, with 4 bases spanning the gap. The CDR3 region has the DNA TGTGCCAGCAGCCAGGCCAATTCACCCCTCCACTTT. It yields the protein CASSQANSPLHF. Full variable domain (rest looked up from reference TRBV14 and TRBJ1-6): EAGVTQFPSHSVIEKGQTVTLRCDPISGHDNLYWYRRVMGKEIKFLLHFVKESKQDESGMPNNRFLAERTGGTYSTLKVQPAELEDSGVYFCASSQANSPLHFGNGTRLTVT.

The chain carries TRBV9 and TRBJ2-1; no clear D. CDR1 is SGDLS and CDR2 is YYNGEE in the germline V gene. The CDR3 is made up of 15 amino acids. V was shortened by 3 bases and J by 2 bases, with 12 bases between the two germline ends. The CDR3 reads CASSATSSPYNEQFF. The CDR3 DNA is TGTGCCAGCAGCGCTACGAGTTCCCCCTACAATGAGCAGTTCTTC.

A single count supports this clone. The J gene is TRBJ2-1, the V gene TRBV7-6; D is perhaps TRBD1 (6 bases). The CDR3 has 15 residues. Germline V lookup: CDR1 SGHVS, CDR2 FNYEAQ. V lost 6 bases and J lost 3, with 15 bases in between. CDR3 in amino acids: CASRIRMDSYNEQFF. The CDR3 DNA sequence: TGTGCCAGCAGGATCAGGATGGACAGCTACAATGAGCAGTTCTTC.

The chain joins TRBV11-2 to TRBJ2-1, with D perhaps TRBD2 (6 bases). V dropped 6 bases and J dropped 2 bases, with 14 bases sitting between them. The CDR3 totals 15 residues. Germline values: CDR1 SGHAT, CDR2 FQNNGV. The CDR3 DNA reads as TGTGCCAGCAGTCATCCACGGGGGACCTACAATGAGCAGTTCTTC. Its translation is CASSHPRGTYNEQFF.

The chain couples TRBV27 to TRBJ2-7, with D possibly matching TRBD1 (5 bases). Looked up from germline, CDR1 is MNHEY and CDR2 is SMNVEV (reference sequence). V lost 6 bases, J lost 3 bases, and 21 bases lay in between. The CDR3 is made up of 16 amino acids. The CDR3 nucleotides are TGTGCCAGCAGCCCCGCGACAGAACCACCCCTCTACGAGCAGTACTTC. Protein: CASSPATEPPLYEQYF.

The rearrangement joins TRBV2 to TRBJ2-3; TRBD2 agrees at 12 bases. V dropped 6 bases and J dropped 6; count of bases not matched to a gene: 10. The CDR3 loop spans 16 amino acids. Germline V gene sequence: CDR1 SNHLY, CDR2 FYNNEI. The CDR3 sequence is CASRGGLAGGADTQYF. The CDR3 DNA is TGTGCCAGCAGGGGCGGCCTAGCGGGGGGGGCCGATACGCAGTATTTT.

As for this clone: Its ends do not fully match the called genes, so a read error is possible. This chain joins TRBV5-6 and TRBJ1-1, with 7 nucleotides matching TRBD1. Per germline, CDR1 SGHDT and CDR2 YYEEEE. The CDR3 is 16 amino acids. The CDR3 loop is CARSLGAGGFGTEAFF. Written as DNA, the CDR3 is TGTGCCCGCAGCTTGGGGGCAGGGGGGTTTGGGACTGAAGCTTTCTTT. Supplemented by reference TRBV5-6 and TRBJ1-1, the full variable domain reads DAGVTQSPTHLIKTRGQQVTLRCSPKSGHDTVSWYQQALGQGPQFIFQYYEEEERQRGNFPDRFSGHQFPNYSSELNVNALLLGDSALYLCARSLGAGGFGTEAFFGQGTRLTVV.

The chain employs TRBV10-3 and TRBJ1-6, with TRBD1 identical over 8 bases. The CDR3 covers 16 residues. The V segment lost 0 bases and the J segment 10 bases; nucleotides outside the gene matches: 8. Germline V gene data show CDR1 as ENHRY and CDR2 as SYGVKD. The CDR3 reads CAISESSTGGRSPLHF. As DNA, the CDR3 is TGTGCCATCAGTGAGTCGAGTACAGGGGGACGATCACCCCTCCACTTT.

Only a few counts were recorded for this clone. The chain recombines TRBV18 with TRBJ1-5; D not certain. There are 13 residues in the CDR3. Germline assignment: CDR1 KGHSH and CDR2 LQKENI. The V end was cut by 3 bases, the J end by 10 bases, with 13 bases between. DNA for the CDR3: TGTGCCAGCTCACCTAGAGGGTTTGGCCCCCAGCATTTT. This gives the protein CASSPRGFGPQHF.

The chain is built from TRBV5-4 and TRBJ2-6; 8 nucleotides agree with TRBD1. This CDR3 is 17 amino acids long. The junction had 5 bases not matched to a gene; V was cut back by 3 bases and J by 0 bases. From germline, CDR1 is SGHNT and CDR2 YYREEE (reference sequence). The CDR3 here is CASSSGTGNSGANVLTF. In DNA form, the CDR3 reads TGTGCCAGCAGCTCCGGGACAGGAAACTCTGGGGCCAACGTCCTGACTTTC. The entire variable domain, with the rest obtained from reference TRBV5-4 and TRBJ2-6, is as follows: ETGVTQSPTHLIKTRGQQVTLRCSSQSGHNTVSWYQQALGQGPQFIFQYYREEENGRGNFPPRFSGLQFPNYSSELNVNALELDDSALYLCASSSGTGNSGANVLTFGAGSRLTVL.

The genes are TRBV6-5 and TRBJ2-1, with TRBD2 as a possible D gene (5 bases). CDR3 size: 14 residues. CDR1 is MNHEY and CDR2 is SVGAGI in the germline V gene. V was cut by 3 bases and J by 9 bases, with 15 bases left in between. CDR3 DNA: TGTGCCAGCAGTTATCTTCGGGGATTCGGTGAGCAGTTCTTC. This codes for CASSYLRGFGEQFF.

The chain combines TRBV6-5 with TRBJ2-7; TRBD1 aligns across 8 bases. Germline values: CDR1 MNHEY, CDR2 SVGAGI. J lost 2 bases, V lost 6 bases, and 6 bases had no gene match. This CDR3 spans 14 amino acids. CDR3 loop: CASRTGTGAYEQYF. The CDR3 nucleotides read TGTGCCAGCAGAACCGGGACAGGAGCCTACGAGCAGTACTTC.

The rearrangement uses TRBV6-5 and TRBJ1-2; TRBD1 might be the D (6 bases). The CDR3 consists of 14 residues. Looked up from germline, CDR1 is MNHEY and CDR2 is SVGAGI. Between the trimmed V and J ends, which lost 5 bases and 6 bases, there was a span of 16 bases. Written as DNA, the CDR3 is TGTGCCAGCAGTCTTACAGGGAACCGGGATGGCTACACCTTC. The encoded protein is CASSLTGNRDGYTF.

The chain uses TRBV27 and TRBJ1-5; 9 bases agree with TRBD1. The CDR3 spans 16 residues. V shed 4 bases and J 0 bases; nucleotides not matched to a gene: 4. CDR1 is MNHEY, CDR2 SMNVEV, per germline (reference sequence). As DNA, the CDR3 is TGTGCCAGCAGTTCCCGGACAGGGGCTAGCAATCAGCCCCAGCATTTT. This translates into CASSSRTGASNQPQHF.

The chain has TRBV9 and TRBJ2-3; unclear D gene. The CDR3 runs 14 residues. Germline CDR1 SGDLS, CDR2 YYNGEE. V was shortened by 2 bases and J by 1 base, with 8 bases between the two germline ends. The CDR3 DNA reads TGTGCCAGCAGCGTTGGTAGCCGCACAGATACGCAGTATTTT. Translation gives CASSVGSRTDTQYF. The full variable domain, completed using reference TRBV9 and TRBJ2-3, is DSGVTQTPKHLITATGQRVTLRCSPRSGDLSVYWYQQSLDQGLQFLIQYYNGEERAKGNILERFSAQQFPDLHSELNLSSLELGDSALYFCASSVGSRTDTQYFGPGTRLTVL.

This chain uses TRBV7-3 with TRBJ2-2; possibly TRBD1 for D (5 bases). The ends were cut back, 10 bases at V and 1 base at J, with 10 bases in the middle. Germline assignment: CDR1 SGHTA and CDR2 FQGTGA. CDR3 size: 13 residues. CDR3 in amino acids: CATTQGNTGELFF. The CDR3, as DNA: TGTGCCACCACCCAGGGGAACACCGGGGAGCTGTTTTTT.

The CDR3 is CASSAGTTQETQYF. The CDR3 coding sequence is TGTGCCAGCAGCGCCGGGACAACCCAAGAGACCCAGTACTTC. V gene TRBV9 combines with J gene TRBJ2-5; perhaps TRBD1 as D (6 bases). Looked up from germline, CDR1 is SGDLS and CDR2 is YYNGEE. CDR3 length: 14 residues. With 3 bases removed from V and 1 base from J, the gap between germline ends came to 10 bases.